Below, 15 T cell receptor beta chains from the same sample are listed, as sequenced in a study of Graves' ophthalmopathy and Graves' hyperthyroidism. The authors amplified TCR beta CDR3 regions from RNA transcripts. The authors performed first-round RT-PCR with HTBI primers and then a second-round multiplex PCR. In TCRdb, the multiplex PCR reads were re-called with MiXCR into one record per CDR3 protein. The table shows about 160,000 distinct CDR3 sequences, with around two fifths occurring only once. What was sequenced was peripheral blood. Every receptor here comes from a man in his thirties or forties with Graves' ophthalmopathy.

A few counts support this clonotype. The chain links TRBV12-3 or TRBV12-4 to TRBJ2-5; 7 nucleotides line up with TRBD1. The trim removed 6 bases at V and 4 bases at J, leaving 5 bases unmatched. The length of the CDR3 is 13 residues. CDR3 bases: TGTGCCAGCAGGGGAACAGGGGCAGAGACCCAGTACTTC. Its translation is CASRGTGAETQYF.

The table lists this clonotype with many counts. The CDR3 loop is CASSPRQGLLDEQYF. CDR3 nucleotide sequence: TGTGCCAGCAGCCCGCGACAGGGTTTGTTGGACGAGCAGTACTTC. The J gene is TRBJ2-7, the V gene TRBV14, with 7 bases that match TRBD1. The CDR3 is 15 amino acids. Per germline, CDR1 SGHDN and CDR2 FVKESK. V lost 4 bases to trimming and J lost 5 bases; unmatched junction nucleotides: 11.

The chain combines TRBV12-3 or TRBV12-4 with TRBJ2-5; 9 nucleotides agree with TRBD2. The V and J ends lost 3 bases and 5 bases, in that order; junction bases with no gene match: 10. The CDR3 has 16 residues. CDR3 sequence: CASSFQLAGPRETQYF. The CDR3 nucleotides read TGTGCCAGCAGTTTCCAACTAGCGGGCCCACGGGAGACCCAGTACTTC.

The genes are TRBV7-3 and TRBJ2-7; 7 nucleotides agree with TRBD2. CDR1 and CDR2 (germline): SGHTA, FQGTGA. The CDR3 length is 15 residues. Germline trimming cut 4 bases from V and 2 bases from J; bases unmatched to any gene: 8. CDR3 nucleotides: TGTGCCAGCAGCTACGGGGGAGGGTTACCCTACGAGCAGTACTTC. This gives the protein CASSYGGGLPYEQYF.

The J gene is TRBJ1-5, the V gene TRBV7-2; no clear D. V lost 2 bases to trimming and J lost 2 bases, with 10 bases between them. The CDR3 length is 15 residues. Germline loops: CDR1 SGHTA, CDR2 FQGNSA. CDR3 sequence reads: CASSLNSWGNQPQHF. CDR3 in DNA: TGTGCCAGCAGCTTAAACAGTTGGGGCAATCAGCCCCAGCATTTT.

This clonotype came up many times. The chain employs TRBV6-2 or TRBV6-3 and TRBJ2-7; 8 bases map to TRBD2. The germline CDR1 and CDR2 sequences are MNHEY and SVGEGT. V was clipped by 7 bases and J by 5 bases; unmatched bases: 10. The CDR3 is 14 residues long. As DNA, the CDR3 is TGTGCCAGCACCAAGACTAGCGAGGGCCACGAGCAGTACTTC. Translation gives CASTKTSEGHEQYF.

This clonotype was seen many times. The DNA for the CDR3 is TGTGCCAGCAGTTTAACAGGATGGGGTCAAGAGACCCAGTACTTC. Translated: CASSLTGWGQETQYF. V and J are TRBV27 and TRBJ2-5; D might be TRBD1 (5 bases). This CDR3 is 15 amino acids long. V lost 2 bases and J 2 bases, leaving 12 bases between the germline ends. Germline CDR1 and CDR2: MNHEY and SMNVEV (reference sequence).

Only one count was recorded for this clonotype. The chain is built from TRBV28 and TRBJ2-7; D is ambiguous. The CDR3 has 15 amino acids. With 4 bases removed from V and 1 base from J, the gap between germline ends came to 14 bases. Per germline, CDR1 MDHEN and CDR2 SYDVKM. The CDR3 coding sequence is TGTGCCAGCAGTTCGGGTTGGATCCGGTCCTACGAGCAGTACTTC. Protein sequence: CASSSGWIRSYEQYF.

The chain is built from TRBV2 and TRBJ1-6, with TRBD1 matching 8 bases. J gave up 1 base and V 1 base, and 6 bases lay outside the gene matches. The germline CDR1 and CDR2 sequences are SNHLY and FYNNEI. CDR3 length: 18 amino acids. The CDR3 nucleotides read TGTGCCAGCAGTGAAGAGGCAGGGGGCTGGTCCTATAATTCACCCCTCCACTTT. Its protein product is CASSEEAGGWSYNSPLHF.

The chain recombines TRBV10-3 with TRBJ1-1; no firm D call. Germline loops: CDR1 ENHRY, CDR2 SYGVKD. Trimming removed 8 bases from V and 4 bases from J, with 20 bases in between. The CDR3 has 15 residues. The CDR3 reads CAIARSDSGGTEAFF. In nucleotides, the CDR3 is TGTGCCATCGCCAGATCAGATTCAGGAGGCACTGAAGCTTTCTTT.

This rearrangement joins TRBV20-1 to TRBJ2-7; 12 bases map to TRBD1. Germline trimming cut 0 bases from V and 4 bases from J; bases unmatched to any gene: 7. Germline loops: CDR1 DFQATT, CDR2 SNEGSKA (reference sequence). This CDR3 region has 16 residues. This CDR3 is CSARDGGQGAGYEQYF. The CDR3 DNA follows: TGCAGTGCTAGAGACGGGGGACAGGGGGCTGGTTACGAGCAGTACTTC.

This clonotype was found many times. This chain connects TRBV12-3 or TRBV12-4 to TRBJ1-5; D perhaps matches TRBD1 (5 bases). The CDR3 length is 16 residues. Trimming took 1 base from V and 6 from J, leaving 16 bases between them. The CDR3 sequence is CASSLEFTGESQPQHF. The CDR3 DNA is TGTGCCAGCAGTTTAGAGTTTACGGGGGAAAGTCAGCCCCAGCATTTT.

The rearrangement uses TRBV28 and TRBJ1-5, with D tentatively TRBD1 (6 bases). Trimming stripped 3 bases from V and 9 bases from J, with 18 bases between. This CDR3 has 15 amino acids. Per the germline V gene, CDR1 is MDHEN and CDR2 is SYDVKM. Here the CDR3 DNA reads TGTGCCAGCAGTTTTTTGTTGACAGGCGGGTGGCCCCAGCATTTT. Its translation: CASSFLLTGGWPQHF.

The rearrangement joins TRBV19 to TRBJ2-7; D is unresolved. The germline V gene encodes CDR1 LNHDA and CDR2 SQIVND (reference sequence). Trimming shortened V by 3 bases and J by 1 base, and 7 bases separated the two germline ends. This CDR3 region has 13 residues. CDR3 sequence: CASSIARSYEQYF. In DNA, the CDR3 is TGTGCCAGTAGTATCGCCAGGTCCTACGAGCAGTACTTC.

This clonotype has a count of ten or more. The chain carries TRBV12-3 or TRBV12-4 and TRBJ2-2, with TRBD2 matching 9 bases. The J segment lost 6 bases and the V segment lost 3 bases, leaving 5 bases of the junction unmatched. The CDR3 totals 15 residues. The CDR3 DNA reads as TGTGCCAGCAGTTTCAAAGCGGGAGGTCCCGGGGAGCTGTTTTTT. It yields the protein CASSFKAGGPGELFF.